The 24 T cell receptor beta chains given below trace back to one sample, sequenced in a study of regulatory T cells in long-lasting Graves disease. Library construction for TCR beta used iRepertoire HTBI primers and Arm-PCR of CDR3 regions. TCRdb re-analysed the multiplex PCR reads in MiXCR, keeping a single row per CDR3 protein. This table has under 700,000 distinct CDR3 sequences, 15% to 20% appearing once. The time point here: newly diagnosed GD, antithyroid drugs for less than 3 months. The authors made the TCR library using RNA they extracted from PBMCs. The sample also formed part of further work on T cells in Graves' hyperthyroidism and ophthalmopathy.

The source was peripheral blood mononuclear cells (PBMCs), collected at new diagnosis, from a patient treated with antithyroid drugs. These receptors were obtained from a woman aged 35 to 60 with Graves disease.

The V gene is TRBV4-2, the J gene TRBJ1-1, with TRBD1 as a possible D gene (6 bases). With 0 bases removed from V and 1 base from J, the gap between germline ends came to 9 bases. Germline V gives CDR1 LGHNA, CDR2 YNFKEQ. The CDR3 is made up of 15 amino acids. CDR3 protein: CASSQDRGENTEAFF. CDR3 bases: TGTGCCAGCAGCCAAGACAGGGGCGAGAACACTGAAGCTTTCTTT.

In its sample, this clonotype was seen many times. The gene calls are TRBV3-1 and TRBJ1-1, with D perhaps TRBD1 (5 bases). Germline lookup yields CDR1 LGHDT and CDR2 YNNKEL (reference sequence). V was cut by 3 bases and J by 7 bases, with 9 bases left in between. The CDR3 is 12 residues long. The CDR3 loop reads CASSQGPLEAFF. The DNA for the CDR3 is TGTGCCAGCAGCCAGGGACCGCTTGAAGCTTTCTTT.

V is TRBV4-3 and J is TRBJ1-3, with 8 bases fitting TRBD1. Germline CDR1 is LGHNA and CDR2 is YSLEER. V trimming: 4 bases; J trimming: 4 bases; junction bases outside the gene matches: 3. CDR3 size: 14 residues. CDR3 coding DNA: TGCGCCAGCAGCCGGGACAGGCTAGGAAACACCATATATTTT. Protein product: CASSRDRLGNTIYF.

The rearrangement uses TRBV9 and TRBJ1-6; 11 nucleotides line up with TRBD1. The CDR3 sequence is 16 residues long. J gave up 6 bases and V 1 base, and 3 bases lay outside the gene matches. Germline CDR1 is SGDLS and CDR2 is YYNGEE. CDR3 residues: CASSVFGTGGNSPLHF. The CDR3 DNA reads TGTGCCAGCAGCGTATTTGGGACAGGGGGTAATTCACCCCTCCACTTT.

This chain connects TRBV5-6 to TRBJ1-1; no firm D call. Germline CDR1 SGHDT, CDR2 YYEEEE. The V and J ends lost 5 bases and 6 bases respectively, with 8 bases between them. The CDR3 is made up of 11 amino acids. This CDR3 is CASSWGAEAFF. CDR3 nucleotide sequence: TGTGCCAGCAGTTGGGGAGCTGAAGCTTTCTTT.

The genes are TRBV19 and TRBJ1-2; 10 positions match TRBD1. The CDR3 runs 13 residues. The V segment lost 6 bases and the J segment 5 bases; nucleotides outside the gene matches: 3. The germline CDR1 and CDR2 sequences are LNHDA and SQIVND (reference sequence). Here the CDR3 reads CASRDRGRYGYTF. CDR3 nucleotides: TGTGCCAGTAGGGACAGGGGGAGGTATGGCTACACCTTC.

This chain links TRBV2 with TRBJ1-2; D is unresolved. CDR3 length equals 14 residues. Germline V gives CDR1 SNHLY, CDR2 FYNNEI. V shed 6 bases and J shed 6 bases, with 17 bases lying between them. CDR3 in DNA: TGTGCCAGCAGGCTGAACCCTCTATCAAATGGCTACACCTTC. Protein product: CASRLNPLSNGYTF.

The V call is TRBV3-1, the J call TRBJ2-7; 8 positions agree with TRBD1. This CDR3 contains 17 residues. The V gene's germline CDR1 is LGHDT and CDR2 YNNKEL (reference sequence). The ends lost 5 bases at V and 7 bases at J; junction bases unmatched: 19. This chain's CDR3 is CASSSSPSTGASGEQYF. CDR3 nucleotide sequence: TGTGCCAGCAGCTCCTCGCCTTCGACAGGGGCCTCGGGAGAGCAGTACTTC.

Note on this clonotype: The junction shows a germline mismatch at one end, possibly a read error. Written as DNA, the CDR3 is TGTGCCGGCAGTTTCTCCGGGACAGGGGCCAAAAACATTCAGTACTTC. It translates to CAGSFSGTGAKNIQYF. This chain connects TRBV6-2 or TRBV6-3 to TRBJ2-4, with TRBD1 identical over 9 bases. Germline V CDR1 and CDR2: MNHEY, SVGEGT. The CDR3 contains 16 residues.

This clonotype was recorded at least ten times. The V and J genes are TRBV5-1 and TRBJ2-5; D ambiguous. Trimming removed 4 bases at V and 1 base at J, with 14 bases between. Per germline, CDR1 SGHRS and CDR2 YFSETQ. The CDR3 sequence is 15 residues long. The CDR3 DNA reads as TGCGCCAGCAGCCCACAACCGCCTCCCCAAGAGACCCAGTACTTC. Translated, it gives CASSPQPPPQETQYF.

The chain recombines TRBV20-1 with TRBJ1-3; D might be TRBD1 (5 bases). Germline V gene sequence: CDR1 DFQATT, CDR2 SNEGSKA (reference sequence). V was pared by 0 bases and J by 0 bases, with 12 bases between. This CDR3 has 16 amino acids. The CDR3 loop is CSARDPGTGSGNTIYF. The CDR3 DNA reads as TGCAGTGCTAGAGACCCCGGGACGGGCTCTGGAAACACCATATATTTT.

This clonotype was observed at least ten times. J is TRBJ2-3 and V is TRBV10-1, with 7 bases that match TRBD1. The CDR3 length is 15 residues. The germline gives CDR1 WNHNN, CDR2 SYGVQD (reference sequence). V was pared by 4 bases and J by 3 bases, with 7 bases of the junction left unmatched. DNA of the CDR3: TGCGCCAGCAGTGGGACAGGAGGAGTGACAGATACGCAGTATTTT. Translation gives CASSGTGGVTDTQYF.

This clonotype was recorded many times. The CDR3 DNA is TGTGCCAGCAGCCACGGGGGATCTAGCGGGGGCCTCGAAGAGACCCAGTACTTC. Amino acid sequence: CASSHGGSSGGLEETQYF. V usage is TRBV7-9 and J usage is TRBJ2-5; TRBD2 matches 10 bases. Germline CDR1 is SEHNR and CDR2 is FQNEAQ (reference sequence). Trimming took 5 bases from V and 3 from J; bases not matched to a gene: 15. The length of the CDR3 is 18 residues.

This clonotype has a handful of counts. CDR3 in amino acids: CASSPPGHRKLNEKLFF. The DNA for the CDR3 is TGTGCCAGCAGTCCGCCGGGACATCGAAAACTAAATGAAAAACTGTTTTTT. The chain links TRBV6-1 to TRBJ1-4; D perhaps matches TRBD1 (6 bases). V shed 5 bases and J shed 5 bases, with 21 bases lying between them. The CDR3 has 17 residues. Germline assignment: CDR1 MNHNS and CDR2 SASEGT.

The CDR3 DNA is TGTGCCAGCAGCCAGGGGTTAGGGGAAAAACTGTTTTTT. Translating gives CASSQGLGEKLFF. This chain uses TRBV28 with TRBJ1-4; TRBD1 might be the D (6 bases). Germline loops: CDR1 MDHEN, CDR2 SYDVKM. The CDR3 consists of 13 residues. Between the trimmed V and J ends, which lost 6 bases and 8 bases, there was a span of 13 bases.

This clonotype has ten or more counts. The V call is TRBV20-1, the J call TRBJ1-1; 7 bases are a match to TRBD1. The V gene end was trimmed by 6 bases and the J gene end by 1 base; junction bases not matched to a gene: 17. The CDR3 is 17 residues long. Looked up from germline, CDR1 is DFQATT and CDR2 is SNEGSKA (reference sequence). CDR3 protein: CSARRLGGGTANTEAFF. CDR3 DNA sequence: TGCAGTGCCCGTAGGCTTGGTGGGGGGACAGCGAACACTGAAGCTTTCTTT.

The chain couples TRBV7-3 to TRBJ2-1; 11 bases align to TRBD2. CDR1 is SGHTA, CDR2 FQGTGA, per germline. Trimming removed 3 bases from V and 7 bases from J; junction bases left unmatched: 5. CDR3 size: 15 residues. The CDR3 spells CASSFPGLAVNEQFF. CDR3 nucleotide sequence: TGTGCCAGCAGCTTCCCGGGACTAGCGGTTAATGAGCAGTTCTTC.

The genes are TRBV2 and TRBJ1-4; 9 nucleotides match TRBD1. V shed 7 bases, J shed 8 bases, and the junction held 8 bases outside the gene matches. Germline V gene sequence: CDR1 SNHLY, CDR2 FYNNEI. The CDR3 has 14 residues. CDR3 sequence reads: CASTIGTGWEKLFF. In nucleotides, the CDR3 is TGTGCCAGCACTATAGGGACAGGGTGGGAAAAACTGTTTTTT.

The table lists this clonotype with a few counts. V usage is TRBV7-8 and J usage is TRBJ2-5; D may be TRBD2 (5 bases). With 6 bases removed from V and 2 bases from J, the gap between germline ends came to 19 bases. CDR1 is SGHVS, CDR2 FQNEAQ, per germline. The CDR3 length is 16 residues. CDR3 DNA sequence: TGTGCCAGCAGTGCCCGTCTAGGCGGGCCACAAGAGACCCAGTACTTC. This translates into CASSARLGGPQETQYF.

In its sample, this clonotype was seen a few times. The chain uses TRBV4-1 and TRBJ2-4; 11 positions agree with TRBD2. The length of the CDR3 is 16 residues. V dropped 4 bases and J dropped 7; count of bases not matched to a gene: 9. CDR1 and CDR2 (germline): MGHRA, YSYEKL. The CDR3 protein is CASSPSSGGQWNIQYF. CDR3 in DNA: TGCGCCAGCAGCCCCTCTAGCGGGGGGCAGTGGAACATTCAGTACTTC.

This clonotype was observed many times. This chain's CDR3 is CASTSESTRFEQFF. CDR3 DNA sequence: TGTGCCAGCACATCTGAGTCCACGCGGTTTGAGCAGTTCTTC. The chain carries TRBV11-2 and TRBJ2-1; D unresolved. Germline V lookup: CDR1 SGHAT, CDR2 FQNNGV. V was clipped by 7 bases and J by 9 bases, with 19 bases between them. The CDR3 totals 14 residues.

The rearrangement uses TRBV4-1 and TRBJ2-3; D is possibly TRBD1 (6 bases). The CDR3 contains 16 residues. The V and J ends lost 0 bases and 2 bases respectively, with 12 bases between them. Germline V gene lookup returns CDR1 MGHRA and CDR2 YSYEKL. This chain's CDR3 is CASSQESGDLTDTQYF. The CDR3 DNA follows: TGCGCCAGCAGCCAAGAATCAGGGGACCTCACAGATACGCAGTATTTT.

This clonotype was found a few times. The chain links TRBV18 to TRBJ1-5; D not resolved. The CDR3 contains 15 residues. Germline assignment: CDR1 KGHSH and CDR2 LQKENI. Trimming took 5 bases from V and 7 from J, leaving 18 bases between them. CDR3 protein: CASSNQEGYGQPQHF. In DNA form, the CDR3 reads TGTGCCAGCTCAAACCAGGAAGGGTATGGGCAGCCCCAGCATTTT.

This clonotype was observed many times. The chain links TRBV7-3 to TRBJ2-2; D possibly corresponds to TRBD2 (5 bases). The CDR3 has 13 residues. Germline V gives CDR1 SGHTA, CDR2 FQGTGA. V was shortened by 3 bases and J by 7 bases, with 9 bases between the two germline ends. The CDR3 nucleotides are TGTGCCAGCAGCTTTCGGGAAGGCGGGGAGCTGTTTTTT. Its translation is CASSFREGGELFF.